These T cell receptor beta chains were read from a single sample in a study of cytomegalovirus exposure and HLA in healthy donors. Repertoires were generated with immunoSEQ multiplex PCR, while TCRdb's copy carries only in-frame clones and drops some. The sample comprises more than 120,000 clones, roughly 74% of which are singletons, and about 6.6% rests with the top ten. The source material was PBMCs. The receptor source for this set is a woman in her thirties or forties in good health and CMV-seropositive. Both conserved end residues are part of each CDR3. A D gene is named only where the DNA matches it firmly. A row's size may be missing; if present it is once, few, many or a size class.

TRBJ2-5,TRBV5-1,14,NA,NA,TGCGCCAGCAGCTTATCGGGTAATCAAGAGACCCAGTACTTC,CASSLSGNQETQYF
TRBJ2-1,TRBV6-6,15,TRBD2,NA,TGTGCCAGCAGCCTCAGCGGGAGGGCCCTCTCTGAGCAGTTCTTC,CASSLSGRALSEQFF
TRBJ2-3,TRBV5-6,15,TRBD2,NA,TGTGCCAGCAGCTTAACTAGCGGACGCACAGATACGCAGTATTTT,CASSLTSGRTDTQYF
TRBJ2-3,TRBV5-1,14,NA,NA,TGCGCCAGCAAAGTGGGAGGCGGCACAGATACGCAGTATTTT,CASKVGGGTDTQYF
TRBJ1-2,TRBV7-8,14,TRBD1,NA,TGTGCCAGCAGCTTACAGGGGGAGGACTATGGCTACACCTTC,CASSLQGEDYGYTF
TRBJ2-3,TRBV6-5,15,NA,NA,TGTGCCAGCAGATACTCCTACCGGAGCACAGATACGCAGTATTTT,CASRYSYRSTDTQYF
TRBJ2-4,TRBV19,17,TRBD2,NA,TGTGCCAGTAGTATAGGTCTGTCTAGCGGGAGGAAGAACATTCAGTACTTC,CASSIGLSSGRKNIQYF
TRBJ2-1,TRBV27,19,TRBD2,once,TGTGCCAGCAGTTTATCGGGACTAGCGGGAGACTTCGGGAGGAATGAGCAGTTCTTC,CASSLSGLAGDFGRNEQFF
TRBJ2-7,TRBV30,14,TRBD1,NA,TGTGCCTGGACCGCCGGGACAGCAACCTACGAGCAGTACTTC,CAWTAGTATYEQYF
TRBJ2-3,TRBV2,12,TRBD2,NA,TGTGCCAGCAGAGCTAGCGGGACTACGCAGTATTTT,CASRASGTTQYF
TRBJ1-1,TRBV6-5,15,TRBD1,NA,TGTGCCAGCAGTTACGACAGGGGTATGAACACTGAAGCTTTCTTT,CASSYDRGMNTEAFF
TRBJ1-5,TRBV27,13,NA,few,TGTGCCAGCAGTTTATCGGCGGCTCAGCCCCAGCATTTT,CASSLSAAQPQHF
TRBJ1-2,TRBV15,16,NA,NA,TGTGCCACCAGCATTAAACAGGGCCCCTTACCGTTCGGCTACACCTTC,CATSIKQGPLPFGYTF
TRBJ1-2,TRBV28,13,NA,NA,TGTGCCAGCCAACCCACAGGGTTCTATGGCTACACCTTC,CASQPTGFYGYTF
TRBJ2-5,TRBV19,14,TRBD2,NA,TGTGCCAGTAGTATTAGCGGGGGTCGTGATACCCAGTACTTC,CASSISGGRDTQYF
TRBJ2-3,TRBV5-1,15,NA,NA,TGCGCCAGCAGCTTGGTTCAGGGTCCCACAGATACGCAGTATTTT,CASSLVQGPTDTQYF
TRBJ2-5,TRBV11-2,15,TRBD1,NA,TGTGCCAGCAGAATGGACAGGGAAGGCCAAGAGACCCAGTACTTC,CASRMDREGQETQYF
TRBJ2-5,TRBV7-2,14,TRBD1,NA,TGTGCCAGCAGCTTCGGACAGGGGGGAGAGACCCAGTACTTC,CASSFGQGGETQYF
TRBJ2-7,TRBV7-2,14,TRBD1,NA,TGTGCCAGCAGCCCCCGGACAGGTCCCTACGAGCAGTACTTC,CASSPRTGPYEQYF
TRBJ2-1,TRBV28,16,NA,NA,TGTGCCAGCAGTCCTATTAGCGGCCCCGTTAAGGGTGAGCAGTTCTTC,CASSPISGPVKGEQFF
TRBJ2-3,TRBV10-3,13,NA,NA,TGTGCCATCAGTGGAGGACAGCCGGGTACGCAGTATTTT,CAISGGQPGTQYF
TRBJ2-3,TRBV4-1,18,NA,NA,TGCGCCAGCAGCCAAGATTCGTCGAGCGGGCCCTTCACAGATACGCAGTATTTT,CASSQDSSSGPFTDTQYF
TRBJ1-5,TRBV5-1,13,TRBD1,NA,TGCGCCAGCAGCTTAACAGGGGACCAGCCCCAGCATTTT,CASSLTGDQPQHF
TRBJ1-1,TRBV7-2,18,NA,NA,TGTGCCAGCAGCCCCTCGTCCAGGGACTTCTGGGGTACGACTGAAGCTTTCTTT,CASSPSSRDFWGTTEAFF
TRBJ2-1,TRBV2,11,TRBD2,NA,TGTGCCAGCAGATCGGGAGGCCTGGCGTTCTTC,CASRSGGLAFF
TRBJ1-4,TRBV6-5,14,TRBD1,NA,TGTGCCAGCAGGGAGACAGGGACGAATGAAAAACTGTTTTTT,CASRETGTNEKLFF
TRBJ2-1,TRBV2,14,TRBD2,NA,TGTGCCAGCACGCGGGAGAGCTCCTACAATGAGCAGTTCTTC,CASTRESSYNEQFF
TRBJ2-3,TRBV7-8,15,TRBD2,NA,TGTGCCAGCAGCCCGCGGGGGGGGGCAGCGGATACGCAGTATTTT,CASSPRGGAADTQYF
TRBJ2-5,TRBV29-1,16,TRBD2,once,TGCAGCGTGGGGAGGACCCTAGCGGACAACCAAGAGACCCAGTACTTC,CSVGRTLADNQETQYF
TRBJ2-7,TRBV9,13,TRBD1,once,TGTGCCAGCAGCGGACAGGGGGCGGACGAGCAGTACTTC,CASSGQGADEQYF
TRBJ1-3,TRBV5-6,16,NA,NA,TGTGCCAGCAGCTTCAACTCTTTCGGGACTGGAAACACCATATATTTT,CASSFNSFGTGNTIYF
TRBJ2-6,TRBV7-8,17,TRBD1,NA,TGTGCCAGCAGCTGGGGGCCAGGGACAGGCGGGGCCAACGTCCTGACTTTC,CASSWGPGTGGANVLTF
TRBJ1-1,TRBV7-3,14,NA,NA,TGTGCCAGCAGCGGAGGGCAGGGAGACACTGAAGCTTTCTTT,CASSGGQGDTEAFF
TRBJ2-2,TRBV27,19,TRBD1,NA,TGTGCCAGCAGTTTATCTATCCCACAGGGGGCTTTTGGGACCGGGGAGCTGTTTTTT,CASSLSIPQGAFGTGELFF
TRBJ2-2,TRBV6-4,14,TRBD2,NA,TGTGCCAGTCGGACTAGCGGATCCACCGGGGAGCTGTTTTTT,CASRTSGSTGELFF
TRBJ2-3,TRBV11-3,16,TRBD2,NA,TGTGCCAGCAGCGAGGGGACTAGCGGGAGTACGGATACGCAGTATTTT,CASSEGTSGSTDTQYF
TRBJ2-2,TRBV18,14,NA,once,TGTGCCAGCTCACCGGAGCGGGTGGTCGGGGAGCTGTTTTTT,CASSPERVVGELFF
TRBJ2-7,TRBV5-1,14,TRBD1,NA,TGCGCCAGCAGCCTTGGACAGGTGGGCTACGAGCAGTACTTC,CASSLGQVGYEQYF
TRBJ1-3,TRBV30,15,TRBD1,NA,TGTGCCTGGAGTACAGGGGGCGTCTCTGGAAACACCATATATTTT,CAWSTGGVSGNTIYF
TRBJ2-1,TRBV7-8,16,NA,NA,TGTGCCAGCAGCTTACAGGGATGGCCCTCCTACAATGAGCAGTTCTTC,CASSLQGWPSYNEQFF
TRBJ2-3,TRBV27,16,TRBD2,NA,TGTGCCAGCAGTCTGACTAGCGGGATGCCCACAGATACGCAGTATTTT,CASSLTSGMPTDTQYF
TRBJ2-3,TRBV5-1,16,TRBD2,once,TGCGCCAGCAGCGAGGGACTAGCGATCAGCACAGATACGCAGTATTTT,CASSEGLAISTDTQYF
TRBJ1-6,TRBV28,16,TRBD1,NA,TGTGCCAGCAACCCCATCGGACAGGGCAATAATTCACCCCTCCACTTT,CASNPIGQGNNSPLHF
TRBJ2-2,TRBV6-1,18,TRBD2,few,TGTGCCAGCAGTGGGAGGACTAGCGGGGGGACGAACACCGGGGAGCTGTTTTTT,CASSGRTSGGTNTGELFF
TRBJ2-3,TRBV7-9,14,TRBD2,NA,TGTGCCAGCAGCCTAGGGAGGGGCTCAGATACGCAGTATTTT,CASSLGRGSDTQYF
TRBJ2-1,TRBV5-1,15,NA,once,TGCGCCAGCAGCTTGACTGGAGGGCCTTCCGATGAGCAGTTCTTC,CASSLTGGPSDEQFF
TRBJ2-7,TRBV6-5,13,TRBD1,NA,TGTGCCAGCAGAAAGGGACAGGGATACGAGCAGTACTTC,CASRKGQGYEQYF
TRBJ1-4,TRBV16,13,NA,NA,TGTGCCAGCAGCCAATCCAGGGCGGAAAAACTGTTTTTT,CASSQSRAEKLFF
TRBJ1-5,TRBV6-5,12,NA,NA,TGTGCCAGCAGTAATCCGAATCAGCCCCAGCATTTT,CASSNPNQPQHF
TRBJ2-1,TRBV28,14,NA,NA,TGTGCCAGCAGTATACTAGCCCAGGACAATGAGCAGTTCTTC,CASSILAQDNEQFF
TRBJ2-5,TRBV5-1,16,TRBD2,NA,TGCGCCAGCAGCTCGGGGGTGGGACTAGAAAAAGAGACCCAGTACTTC,CASSSGVGLEKETQYF
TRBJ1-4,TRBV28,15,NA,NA,TGTGCCAGCAGTTCTCCAGGGGCCGAAGACGAAAAACTGTTTTTT,CASSSPGAEDEKLFF
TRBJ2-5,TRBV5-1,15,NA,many,TGCGCCAGCAGCTTGGTGATTCAGGGTAGGGAGACCCAGTACTTC,CASSLVIQGRETQYF